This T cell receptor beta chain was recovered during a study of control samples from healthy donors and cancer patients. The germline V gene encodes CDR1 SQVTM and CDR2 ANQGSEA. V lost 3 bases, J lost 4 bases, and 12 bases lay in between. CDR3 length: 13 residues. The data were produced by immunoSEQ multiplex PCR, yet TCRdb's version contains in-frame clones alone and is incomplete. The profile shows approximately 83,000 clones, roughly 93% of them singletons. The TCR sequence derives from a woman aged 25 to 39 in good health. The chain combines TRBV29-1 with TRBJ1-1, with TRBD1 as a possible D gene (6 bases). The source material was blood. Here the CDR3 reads CSVDSGGVTEAFF. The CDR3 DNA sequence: TGCAGCGTTGATTCTGGGGGCGTCACTGAAGCTTTCTTT.